What follows are 14 T cell receptor beta chains derived from one specimen sequenced in a study of cytomegalovirus exposure and HLA in healthy donors. The data were produced by immunoSEQ multiplex PCR, yet TCRdb's version contains in-frame clones alone and is incomplete. Altogether some 140,000 clones are present, 75% to 90% being singletons, with the ten largest covering more than 20%. Sequencing was done on a sample of PBMCs. These receptor sequences come from a man between 18 and 35 years old in good health and CMV-seropositive.

V gene TRBV19 combines with J gene TRBJ2-1, with TRBD2 identical over 11 bases. Germline CDR1 reads LNHDA; CDR2 reads SQIVND (reference sequence). V trimming: 6 bases; J trimming: 3 bases; junction bases outside the gene matches: 7. The CDR3 covers 16 residues. The CDR3 region has the DNA TGTGCCAGTAGCATCATAGCGGGGGGGCTCTACAATGAGCAGTTCTTC. Translation: CASSIIAGGLYNEQFF.

J is TRBJ1-1 and V is TRBV9, with D tentatively TRBD1 (6 bases). Looked up from germline, CDR1 is SGDLS and CDR2 is YYNGEE. The CDR3 length is 15 residues. V lost 2 bases to trimming and J lost 1 base, with 12 bases between them. The CDR3 loop reads CASSVQDSWNTEAFF. CDR3 nucleotides: TGTGCCAGCAGCGTTCAGGACAGCTGGAACACTGAAGCTTTCTTT.

The V gene is TRBV19, the J gene TRBJ2-1; 9 nucleotides agree with TRBD2. Germline loops: CDR1 LNHDA, CDR2 SQIVND (reference sequence). The CDR3 has 15 amino acids. V gave up 0 bases and J gave up 7 bases; unmatched junction bases: 4. The CDR3 bases are TGTGCCAGTAGTATAGAGGCGGGGGGGTGGAATGAGCAGTTCTTC. It encodes CASSIEAGGWNEQFF.

The chain joins TRBV27 to TRBJ1-1; D unresolved. V was cut by 6 bases and J by 2 bases, with 16 bases left in between. The length of the CDR3 is 15 residues. Germline V gene lookup returns CDR1 MNHEY and CDR2 SMNVEV (reference sequence). The CDR3 DNA follows: TGTGCCAGCAGCCCGGCTGCGAGGCTAAACACTGAAGCTTTCTTT. Protein product: CASSPAARLNTEAFF.

This chain connects TRBV6-5 to TRBJ1-1; D is uncertain. The CDR3 consists of 14 residues. V was clipped by 5 bases and J by 0 bases, with 10 bases between them. Per germline, CDR1 MNHEY and CDR2 SVGAGI. CDR3 amino acids: CASSASMLNTEAFF. CDR3 bases: TGTGCCAGCAGTGCGTCGATGCTGAACACTGAAGCTTTCTTT.

The V gene is TRBV7-2, the J gene TRBJ2-7; 9 bases fit TRBD2. J lost 5 bases, V lost 5 bases, and 7 bases had no gene match. Germline-derived CDR1 and CDR2 are SGHTA and FQGNSA. This CDR3 is 14 amino acids long. Here the CDR3 DNA reads TGTGCCAGCAGCCCACTAGCGGGTTGGAACGAGCAGTACTTC. Amino acids: CASSPLAGWNEQYF.

The chain joins TRBV9 to TRBJ2-1; 8 bases are a match to TRBD2. V trimming: 0 bases; J trimming: 1 base; junction bases outside the gene matches: 6. CDR1 and CDR2 from the germline V gene are SGDLS and YYNGEE. The CDR3 runs to 17 residues. The chain's CDR3 is CASSVAGGPQSYNEQFF. CDR3 in DNA: TGTGCCAGCAGCGTAGCGGGAGGGCCCCAGTCCTACAATGAGCAGTTCTTC.

The chain joins TRBV4-1 to TRBJ1-4, with 9 bases lining up with TRBD1. The CDR3 extends over 16 amino acids. V lost 3 bases, J lost 8 bases, and 10 bases stayed unmatched. In germline, CDR1 is MGHRA, CDR2 YSYEKL. CDR3 DNA: TGCGCCAGCAGCCAGGCCCCGGGACAGGGAGGAGAAAAACTGTTTTTT. It is translated as CASSQAPGQGGEKLFF.

This chain connects TRBV30 to TRBJ2-1; D is perhaps TRBD2 (5 bases). Germline V gene lookup returns CDR1 GTSNPN and CDR2 SVGIG (reference sequence). The CDR3 is 13 amino acids. Trimming shortened V by 2 bases and J by 7 bases, and 12 bases separated the two germline ends. CDR3 DNA sequence: TGTGCCTGGAGTCGCCGGGGAAGGAATGAGCAGTTCTTC. Protein: CAWSRRGRNEQFF.

V is TRBV7-2 and J is TRBJ2-3, with D possibly TRBD2 on 5 matching bases. Trimming shortened V by 2 bases and J by 0 bases, and 6 bases separated the two germline ends. The CDR3 is 14 residues long. Looked up from germline, CDR1 is SGHTA and CDR2 is FQGNSA. CDR3 residues: CASSLRGSTDTQYF. In nucleotides, the CDR3 is TGTGCCAGCAGCTTACGGGGAAGCACAGATACGCAGTATTTT.

The chain links TRBV5-6 to TRBJ2-7; D perhaps matches TRBD1 (5 bases). Germline V gene lookup returns CDR1 SGHDT and CDR2 YYEEEE. The CDR3 sequence is 17 residues long. The V end lost 1 base, the J end lost 3 bases, and 20 bases lay between the germline ends. This chain's CDR3 is CASSLWGGQGQYYEQYF. The CDR3 bases are TGTGCCAGCAGCTTGTGGGGTGGGCAGGGTCAGTACTACGAGCAGTACTTC. The full variable domain, completed using reference TRBV5-6 and TRBJ2-7, is DAGVTQSPTHLIKTRGQQVTLRCSPKSGHDTVSWYQQALGQGPQFIFQYYEEEERQRGNFPDRFSGHQFPNYSSELNVNALLLGDSALYLCASSLWGGQGQYYEQYFGPGTRLTVT.

This clone appeared a single time. V is TRBV25-1 and J is TRBJ1-2, with D possibly TRBD1 on 6 matching bases. V lost 6 bases and J lost 3, with 14 bases in between. Germline-derived CDR1 and CDR2 are MGHDK and SYGVNS. The CDR3 spans 14 residues. CDR3 amino acids: CASRDLQGDYGYTF. The CDR3 DNA sequence: TGTGCCAGCAGGGACCTACAGGGTGACTATGGCTACACCTTC.

This chain links TRBV2 with TRBJ2-1, with TRBD2 matching over 14 bases. From germline, CDR1 is SNHLY and CDR2 FYNNEI. The junction had 1 base not matched to a gene; V was cut back by 4 bases and J by 2 bases. CDR3 length: 16 amino acids. CDR3 amino acids: CASSGTSGGPYNEQFF. In nucleotides, the CDR3 is TGTGCCAGCAGTGGGACTAGCGGGGGGCCCTACAATGAGCAGTTCTTC.

This clone came up a few times. This chain connects TRBV15 to TRBJ2-7; 7 bases map to TRBD1. Germline trimming cut 4 bases from V and 3 bases from J; bases unmatched to any gene: 9. This CDR3 has 15 amino acids. Germline V gene data show CDR1 as LNHNV and CDR2 as YYDKDF (reference sequence). CDR3 bases: TGTGCCACCAGCATCAAAGGGACAGTTCACTACGAGCAGTACTTC. This codes for CATSIKGTVHYEQYF.